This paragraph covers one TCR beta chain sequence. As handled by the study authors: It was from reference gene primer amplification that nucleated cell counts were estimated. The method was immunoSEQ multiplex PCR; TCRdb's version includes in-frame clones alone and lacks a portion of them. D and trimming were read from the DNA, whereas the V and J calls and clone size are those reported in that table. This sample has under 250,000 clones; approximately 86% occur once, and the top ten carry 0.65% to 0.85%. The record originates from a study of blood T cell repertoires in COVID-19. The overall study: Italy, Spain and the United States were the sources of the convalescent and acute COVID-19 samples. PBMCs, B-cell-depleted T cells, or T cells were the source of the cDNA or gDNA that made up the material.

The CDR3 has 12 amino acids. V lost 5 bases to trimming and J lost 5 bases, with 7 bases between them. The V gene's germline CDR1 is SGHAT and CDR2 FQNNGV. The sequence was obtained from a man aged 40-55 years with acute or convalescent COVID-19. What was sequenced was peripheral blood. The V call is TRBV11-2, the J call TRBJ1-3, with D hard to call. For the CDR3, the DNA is TGTGCCAGCAGCAACCCTAGAAACACCATATATTTT. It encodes CASSNPRNTIYF.